This is a list of T cell receptor beta chains from one sample in a study of blood T cell repertoires in COVID-19. Measured with immunoSEQ multiplex PCR; TCRdb has only the in-frame clones, and not every one. This table holds 200,000 to 300,000 clones, approximately 83% found once. The material sequenced was PBMCs or T cells enriched from blood (not recorded which). The receptor set was obtained from a woman aged 40 to 55 who had been exposed to COVID-19. Each CDR3 is given with its conserved first and last residue. Each record gives: V gene, clone size, J gene, D gene, CDR3 length, CDR3 protein, CDR3 DNA. The D gene is left open where the match is weak. A row's size may be missing; if present it is once, few, many or a size class.

V: TRBV9; size: NA; J: TRBJ2-1; D: TRBD1; length: 16; CDR3: CASSAPGTGGWDEQFF; DNA: TGTGCCAGCAGCGCTCCTGGGACAGGGGGTTGGGATGAGCAGTTCTTC
V: TRBV5-1; size: NA; J: TRBJ1-1; D: NA; length: 14; CDR3: CASSFAPGDTEAFF; DNA: TGCGCCAGCAGCTTTGCCCCCGGAGACACTGAAGCTTTCTTT
V: TRBV4-1; size: NA; J: TRBJ2-7; D: TRBD2; length: 16; CDR3: CASSQETSGATYEQYF; DNA: TGCGCCAGCAGCCAAGAGACTAGCGGGGCGACCTACGAGCAGTACTTC
V: TRBV7-3; size: NA; J: TRBJ1-3; D: NA; length: 13; CDR3: CASSSGSGNTIYF; DNA: TGTGCCAGCAGCTCCGGCTCTGGAAACACCATATATTTT
V: TRBV19; size: NA; J: TRBJ1-3; D: NA; length: 14; CDR3: CASSIMASGNTIYF; DNA: TGTGCCAGTAGTATAATGGCCTCTGGAAACACCATATATTTT
V: TRBV30; size: NA; J: TRBJ1-5; D: NA; length: 14; CDR3: CAWSTGGGNQPQHF; DNA: TGTGCCTGGAGTACCGGGGGGGGCAATCAGCCCCAGCATTTT
V: TRBV7-8; size: NA; J: TRBJ2-3; D: NA; length: 15; CDR3: CASSPGFLITDTQYF; DNA: TGTGCCAGCAGTCCAGGGTTTCTAATCACAGATACGCAGTATTTT
V: TRBV18; size: NA; J: TRBJ2-2; D: NA; length: 13; CDR3: CASSHPGTGELFF; DNA: TGTGCCAGCTCACACCCGGGCACCGGGGAGCTGTTTTTT
V: TRBV5-1; size: NA; J: TRBJ1-1; D: NA; length: 15; CDR3: CASSLVPGPETEAFF; DNA: TGCGCCAGCAGCTTGGTACCTGGGCCTGAGACTGAAGCTTTCTTT
V: TRBV28; size: NA; J: TRBJ1-2; D: NA; length: 12; CDR3: CASSLSVYGYTF; DNA: TGTGCCAGCAGTTTGAGCGTTTATGGCTACACCTTC
V: TRBV7-9; size: few; J: TRBJ1-2; D: NA; length: 13; CDR3: CASSLEGGDGYTF; DNA: TGTGCCAGCAGCTTAGAAGGCGGGGATGGCTACACCTTC
V: TRBV28; size: NA; J: TRBJ2-7; D: TRBD2; length: 18; CDR3: CASSLGLAGAAGSYEQYF; DNA: TGTGCCAGCAGCCTAGGACTAGCGGGGGCCGCTGGATCCTACGAGCAGTACTTC
V: TRBV5-4; size: once; J: TRBJ1-2; D: TRBD1; length: 17; CDR3: CASSGWTGGAPRSGYTF; DNA: TGTGCCAGCAGCGGCTGGACAGGGGGCGCCCCAAGGAGTGGCTACACCTTC
V: TRBV5-4; size: NA; J: TRBJ2-7; D: NA; length: 14; CDR3: CASSLDISSYEQYF; DNA: TGTGCCAGCAGTTTGGACATCAGCTCCTACGAGCAGTACTTC
V: TRBV7-9; size: NA; J: TRBJ2-2; D: NA; length: 14; CDR3: CASSAAVGTGELFF; DNA: TGTGCCAGCAGCGCCGCGGTAGGCACCGGGGAGCTGTTTTTT
V: TRBV6-5; size: NA; J: TRBJ1-5; D: NA; length: 14; CDR3: CASSYDAGWQPQHF; DNA: TGTGCCAGCAGTTACGATGCGGGGTGGCAGCCCCAGCATTTT
V: TRBV5-1; size: NA; J: TRBJ2-2; D: NA; length: 16; CDR3: CASSLVGGAYTGELFF; DNA: TGCGCCAGCAGCTTGGTTGGGGGCGCGTACACCGGGGAGCTGTTTTTT
V: TRBV4-3; size: once; J: TRBJ2-3; D: NA; length: 18; CDR3: CASSQDPQGTGGTDTQYF; DNA: TGCGCCAGCAGCCAAGATCCCCAAGGGACTGGAGGCACAGATACGCAGTATTTT
V: TRBV15; size: NA; J: TRBJ1-2; D: NA; length: 15; CDR3: CATSFLRGGRWGYTF; DNA: TGTGCCACCAGCTTCTTACGCGGGGGCCGGTGGGGCTACACCTTC
V: TRBV2; size: NA; J: TRBJ1-3; D: NA; length: 15; CDR3: CASSQAGSPGYTIYF; DNA: TGTGCCAGCAGCCAAGCTGGGTCTCCAGGGTACACCATATATTTT
V: TRBV7-2; size: NA; J: TRBJ2-5; D: TRBD2; length: 14; CDR3: CASSWTSGEETQYF; DNA: TGTGCCAGCAGCTGGACTAGCGGCGAAGAGACCCAGTACTTC
V: TRBV7-2; size: NA; J: TRBJ1-3; D: NA; length: 15; CDR3: CASSLEQGTGNTIYF; DNA: TGTGCCAGCAGCTTAGAACAGGGCACTGGAAACACCATATATTTT
V: TRBV7-2; size: NA; J: TRBJ1-5; D: TRBD1; length: 16; CDR3: CASSKRTGGRDQPQHF; DNA: TGTGCCAGCAGCAAACGGACAGGGGGGAGAGATCAGCCCCAGCATTTT
V: TRBV19; size: NA; J: TRBJ1-3; D: TRBD1; length: 14; CDR3: CASTMGQGSNTIYF; DNA: TGTGCCAGTACTATGGGACAGGGGTCAAACACCATATATTTT
V: TRBV7-2; size: once; J: TRBJ2-5; D: NA; length: 13; CDR3: CASSLSSAETQYF; DNA: TGTGCCAGCAGCCTCTCTAGCGCAGAGACCCAGTACTTC
V: TRBV12-5; size: NA; J: TRBJ1-6; D: NA; length: 18; CDR3: CASGRSQGMGSYNSPLHF; DNA: TGTGCTAGTGGTCGATCGCAGGGGATGGGTTCCTATAATTCACCCCTCCACTTT
V: TRBV27; size: few; J: TRBJ2-2; D: NA; length: 14; CDR3: CASKRSTNTGELFF; DNA: TGTGCCAGCAAGAGATCGACGAACACCGGGGAGCTGTTTTTT
V: TRBV5-1; size: NA; J: TRBJ1-2; D: NA; length: 14; CDR3: CASSSRPTGYGYTF; DNA: TGCGCCAGCAGCTCGCGGCCAACAGGTTATGGCTACACCTTC
V: TRBV7-2; size: few; J: TRBJ1-5; D: TRBD1; length: 17; CDR3: CASSPRSGTGSNQPQHF; DNA: TGTGCCAGCAGCCCTCGTTCAGGGACAGGTAGCAATCAGCCCCAGCATTTT
V: TRBV19; size: few; J: TRBJ2-7; D: TRBD1; length: 15; CDR3: CASTPRDRQFYEQYF; DNA: TGTGCCAGTACTCCTCGGGACAGGCAATTCTACGAGCAGTACTTC
V: TRBV12-3/TRBV12-4; size: NA; J: TRBJ1-2; D: TRBD1; length: 12; CDR3: CASSRQGVGYTF; DNA: TGTGCCAGCAGCCGACAGGGGGTTGGCTACACCTTC
V: TRBV6-6; size: NA; J: TRBJ2-1; D: TRBD1; length: 13; CDR3: CASRYRQGSEQFF; DNA: TGTGCCAGCAGATACCGACAGGGGAGTGAGCAGTTCTTC
V: TRBV5-1; size: NA; J: TRBJ2-3; D: TRBD2; length: 16; CDR3: CASSLELAGGTDTQYF; DNA: TGCGCCAGCAGCTTAGAACTAGCGGGGGGCACAGATACGCAGTATTTT
V: TRBV7-7; size: NA; J: TRBJ2-2; D: NA; length: 15; CDR3: CASSPNTGEAGELFF; DNA: TGTGCTAGCAGCCCAAACACAGGGGAGGCCGGGGAGCTGTTTTTT
V: TRBV29-1; size: NA; J: TRBJ1-1; D: TRBD1; length: 14; CDR3: CSAQQDRGSTEAFF; DNA: TGCAGCGCCCAACAAGACAGGGGGAGCACTGAAGCTTTCTTT
V: TRBV4-2; size: NA; J: TRBJ2-5; D: TRBD2; length: 16; CDR3: CASSQNGLAGGETQYF; DNA: TGTGCCAGCAGCCAGAACGGACTAGCGGGGGGGGAGACCCAGTACTTC
V: TRBV7-8; size: NA; J: TRBJ1-5; D: NA; length: 12; CDR3: CASSSFNQPQHF; DNA: TGTGCCAGCAGCTCATTCAATCAGCCCCAGCATTTT
V: TRBV20-1; size: many; J: TRBJ1-2; D: NA; length: 11; CDR3: CSAFPGVGYTF; DNA: TGCAGTGCTTTCCCAGGGGTAGGCTACACCTTC
V: TRBV7-3; size: NA; J: TRBJ1-1; D: TRBD1; length: 13; CDR3: CASSSTGVNKAFF; DNA: TGTGCCAGCAGTTCAACAGGGGTAAATAAAGCTTTCTTT
V: TRBV18; size: NA; J: TRBJ2-1; D: TRBD2; length: 16; CDR3: CASSPNGGGAANEQFF; DNA: TGTGCCAGCTCACCAAACGGCGGGGGGGCCGCGAATGAGCAGTTCTTC
V: TRBV2; size: NA; J: TRBJ2-5; D: TRBD2; length: 15; CDR3: CASSELAGSPETQYF; DNA: TGTGCCAGCAGTGAGTTAGCGGGGAGCCCAGAGACCCAGTACTTC
V: TRBV5-1; size: NA; J: TRBJ2-5; D: TRBD2; length: 16; CDR3: CASSLESGVGGETQYF; DNA: TGCGCCAGCAGCTTGGAAAGCGGGGTAGGAGGAGAGACCCAGTACTTC
V: TRBV9; size: NA; J: TRBJ2-2; D: NA; length: 14; CDR3: CASRDSANTGELFF; DNA: TGTGCCAGCCGCGACAGTGCGAACACCGGGGAGCTGTTTTTT
V: TRBV7-2; size: NA; J: TRBJ1-2; D: NA; length: 13; CDR3: CASSLRRAAGYTF; DNA: TGTGCCAGCAGCTTACGCAGGGCGGCTGGCTACACCTTC
V: TRBV7-2; size: NA; J: TRBJ1-5; D: NA; length: 14; CDR3: CASSGGGKDQPQHF; DNA: TGTGCCAGCAGCGGCGGAGGGAAAGATCAGCCCCAGCATTTT
V: TRBV5-1; size: NA; J: TRBJ2-7; D: TRBD1; length: 14; CDR3: CASKVDRGRGEQYF; DNA: TGCGCCAGCAAGGTGGACAGGGGCCGAGGTGAGCAGTACTTC
V: TRBV28; size: NA; J: TRBJ2-5; D: TRBD2; length: 18; CDR3: CASSLGLAGGSYQETQYF; DNA: TGTGCCAGCAGCCTGGGACTAGCGGGGGGGTCGTACCAAGAGACCCAGTACTTC
V: TRBV2; size: NA; J: TRBJ2-3; D: TRBD2; length: 15; CDR3: CASSLAGVITDTQYF; DNA: TGTGCCAGCAGCCTAGCGGGGGTAATCACAGATACGCAGTATTTT
V: TRBV4-2; size: few; J: TRBJ2-7; D: NA; length: 18; CDR3: CASSQDTAGTRSPYEQYF; DNA: TGTGCCAGCAGCCAAGATACGGCGGGGACCAGGAGCCCCTACGAGCAGTACTTC
V: TRBV28; size: few; J: TRBJ2-7; D: NA; length: 13; CDR3: CASSDTGIYEQYF; DNA: TGTGCCAGCAGTGATACAGGGATCTACGAGCAGTACTTC
V: TRBV29-1; size: NA; J: TRBJ2-1; D: TRBD2; length: 14; CDR3: CSVSGGSSYNEQFF; DNA: TGCAGCGTCTCCGGGGGGAGCTCCTACAATGAGCAGTTCTTC
V: TRBV23-1; size: few; J: TRBJ2-7; D: TRBD2; length: 18; CDR3: CASSQSRRGAMPSYEQYF; DNA: TGCGCCAGCAGTCAATCGAGGCGGGGGGCGATGCCCTCCTACGAGCAGTACTTC
V: TRBV7-3; size: NA; J: TRBJ1-3; D: NA; length: 14; CDR3: CASPGGRVENTIYF; DNA: TGTGCCAGCCCCGGGGGTCGGGTTGAAAACACCATATATTTT
V: TRBV29-1; size: NA; J: TRBJ1-4; D: NA; length: 13; CDR3: CSALQGSNEKLFF; DNA: TGCAGCGCACTACAGGGATCTAATGAAAAACTGTTTTTT